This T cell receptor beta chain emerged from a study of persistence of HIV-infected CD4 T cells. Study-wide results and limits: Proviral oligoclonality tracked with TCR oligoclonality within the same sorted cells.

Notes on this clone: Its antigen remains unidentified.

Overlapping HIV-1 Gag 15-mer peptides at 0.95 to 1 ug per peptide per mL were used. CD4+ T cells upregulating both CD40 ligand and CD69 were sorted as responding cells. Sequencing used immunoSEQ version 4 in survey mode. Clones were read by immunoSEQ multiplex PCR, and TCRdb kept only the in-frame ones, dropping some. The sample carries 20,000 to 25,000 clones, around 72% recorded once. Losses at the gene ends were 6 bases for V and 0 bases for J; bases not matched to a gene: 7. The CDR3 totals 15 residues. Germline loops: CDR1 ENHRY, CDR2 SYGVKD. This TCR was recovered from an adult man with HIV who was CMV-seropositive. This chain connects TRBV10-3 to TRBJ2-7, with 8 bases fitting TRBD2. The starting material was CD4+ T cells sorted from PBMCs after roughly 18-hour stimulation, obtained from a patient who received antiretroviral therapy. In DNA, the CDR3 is TGTGCCATCAGAAGTACCGGGACTAGCTCCTACGAGCAGTACTTC. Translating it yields CAIRSTGTSSYEQYF.